This T cell receptor beta chain stems from a study of CD8+ T cells in alopecia areata. Study-wide findings and caveats: More clonal than normal scalp was lesional scalp, particularly alopecia totalis/universalis. TCR sharing across patients was less clear than in mice, possibly HLA-related.

The CDR3 runs 12 residues. V was pared by 5 bases and J by 0 bases, with 6 bases between. From germline, CDR1 is GTSNPN and CDR2 SVGIG (reference sequence). This clone was counted a few times. Antigen specificity is unknown. The authors extracted RNA and reverse transcribed it into cDNA as the sequencing template. Here immunoSEQ multiplex PCR was the method, and the copy in TCRdb shows in-frame clones only, minus some. The table shows roughly 200,000 clones, with 53% occurring only once. Sample treatment: oral pan-JAK inhibitor, 5-10 mg twice daily. The chain links TRBV30 to TRBJ2-3; D not certain. This TCR derives from a human donor with alopecia areata. The sequencing here drew on CD8+ T cells sorted from blood, taken at week 24, from a patient treated with tofacitinib. As DNA, the CDR3 is TGTGCCTGGGCGATTAGCACAGATACGCAGTATTTT. Translating it yields CAWAISTDTQYF. The variable domain in full, with the rest retrieved from reference TRBV30 and TRBJ2-3, is SQTIHQWPATLVQPVGSPLSLECTVEGTSNPNLYWYRQAAGRGLQLLFYSVGIGQISSEVPQNLSASRPQDRQFILSSKKLLLSDSGFYLCAWAISTDTQYFGPGTRLTVL.